Listed below are T cell receptor beta chains from one sample, sequenced in a study of cytomegalovirus exposure and HLA in healthy donors. Profiling relied on immunoSEQ multiplex PCR, and the TCRdb table lists in-frame clones only, not all of them. This sample carries around 200,000 clones, around nine tenths of them seen once, and the ten largest clones take around 0.3%. Material for sequencing was PBMCs. The receptors stem from a woman in her twenties or thirties in good health and CMV-seronegative. The CDR3 runs from the conserved cysteine through the conserved F or W. A D gene is named only where the DNA matches it firmly. Only part of the rows carry a size: once, few, many, or a class if the clone is expanded.

TRBV9	TRBJ2-1	few	TRBD2	CASSSYPPLAGGRGEQFF	TGTGCCAGCAGCTCATATCCTCCGCTAGCGGGGGGGCGAGGGGAGCAGTTCTTC
TRBV28	TRBJ2-5	-	-	CASSLSLTGETQYF	TGTGCCAGCAGTTTAAGTCTTACGGGAGAGACCCAGTACTTC
TRBV6-5	TRBJ1-5	-	-	CASSGGDQPQHF	TGTGCCAGCAGTGGAGGGGATCAGCCCCAGCATTTT
TRBV28	TRBJ1-5	-	TRBD1	CASRNRGDNQPQHF	TGTGCCAGCAGAAACAGGGGGGACAATCAGCCCCAGCATTTT
TRBV4-1	TRBJ2-7	-	TRBD2	CASSPGTSGYEQYF	TGCGCCAGCAGCCCTGGGACTAGCGGCTACGAGCAGTACTTC
TRBV4-1	TRBJ1-1	-	-	CASSSPRRGTEAFF	TGCGCCAGCAGCTCCCCCCGGCGGGGGACTGAAGCTTTCTTT
TRBV6-1	TRBJ1-3	-	-	CASSERRVLGFGGNTIYF	TGTGCCAGCAGTGAACGGAGGGTTTTAGGTTTCGGGGGGAACACCATATATTTT
TRBV19	TRBJ2-3	-	TRBD1	CASSRAGGSTDTQYF	TGTGCCAGTAGTAGGGCAGGGGGCAGCACAGATACGCAGTATTTT
TRBV2	TRBJ2-4	-	TRBD2	CASRSSLAGRGNIQYF	TGTGCCAGCAGGTCCAGCCTAGCGGGACGTGGAAACATTCAGTACTTC
TRBV5-1	TRBJ2-3	-	TRBD2	CASSNSGLATNLGGTDTQYF	TGCGCCAGCAGCAATTCCGGACTAGCGACCAACCTGGGGGGCACAGATACGCAGTATTTT
TRBV28	TRBJ2-7	-	-	CASSFSTQGITF	TGTGCCAGCAGTTTTTCCACCCAGGGGATTACGTTC
TRBV10-3	TRBJ2-7	-	-	CAIPWHYEQYF	TGTGCCATTCCTTGGCACTACGAGCAGTACTTC
TRBV28	TRBJ2-5	-	-	CASRAGQETQYF	TGTGCCAGCAGGGCAGGGCAAGAGACCCAGTACTTC
TRBV25-1	TRBJ2-7	-	TRBD1	CASSEYYGQESPYEQYF	TGTGCCAGCAGTGAATATTACGGACAGGAGTCACCCTACGAGCAGTACTTC
TRBV6-1	TRBJ2-2	-	-	CASRGAADGELFF	TGTGCCAGCAGGGGGGCGGCGGACGGGGAGCTGTTTTTT
TRBV5-1	TRBJ2-5	few	TRBD2	CASSFGTSGEETQYF	TGCGCCAGCAGCTTTGGGACTAGCGGGGAAGAGACCCAGTACTTC
TRBV27	TRBJ2-7	-	TRBD1	CASSSQGGVYEQYF	TGTGCCAGCAGTTCACAGGGGGGCGTGTACGAGCAGTACTTT
TRBV19	TRBJ1-5	-	-	CASSISRHNQPQHF	TGTGCCAGTAGTATCAGTCGACACAATCAGCCCCAGCATTTT
TRBV11-2	TRBJ2-7	-	TRBD1	CASSPLTGVYEQYF	TGTGCCAGCAGCCCCCTGACAGGGGTATACGAGCAGTACTTC
TRBV7-8	TRBJ2-1	-	-	CASSSDSTYNEQFF	TGTGCCAGCAGCTCTGACAGTACCTACAATGAGCAGTTCTTC
TRBV7-8	TRBJ2-1	-	-	CASSLVRLGSYNEQFF	TGTGCCAGCAGCTTAGTGAGACTAGGGTCTTACAATGAGCAGTTCTTC
TRBV29-1	TRBJ2-1	-	-	CSGVQDTLRNNGQFF	TGCAGCGGAGTACAGGACACCCTGCGGAACAATGGGCAGTTCTTC
TRBV6-6	TRBJ1-3	few	TRBD1	CASSYSQGRGDTIYF	TGTGCCAGCAGTTACTCACAGGGGAGAGGGGACACCATATATTTT
TRBV13	TRBJ2-3	-	-	CASSFGRLADTQYF	TGTGCCAGCAGCTTCGGTAGATTAGCAGATACGCAGTATTTT
TRBV4-1	TRBJ2-3	-	-	CASRRVGQPSTDTQYF	TGCGCCAGCCGACGTGTGGGGCAGCCAAGCACAGATACGCAGTATTTT
TRBV27	TRBJ2-1	-	TRBD2	CASSWLAGGEWQFF	TGTGCCAGCAGTTGGCTAGCGGGAGGGGAATGGCAGTTCTTC
TRBV6-1	TRBJ1-5	-	-	CASSSTGIFQPQHF	TGTGCCAGCAGTAGCACAGGGATTTTCCAGCCCCAGCATTTT
TRBV6-1	TRBJ2-2	-	-	CASSERRPDYTGELFF	TGTGCCAGCAGTGAACGGAGGCCAGACTACACCGGGGAGCTGTTTTTT
TRBV4-1	TRBJ2-5	-	-	CASSPLRDSKQETQYF	TGCGCCAGCAGCCCATTGCGGGACAGCAAGCAAGAGACCCAGTACTTC
TRBV15	TRBJ1-4	-	-	CATSRDGGRNEKLFF	TGTGCCACCAGCAGAGATGGAGGGAGAAATGAAAAACTGTTTTTT
TRBV5-1	TRBJ1-1	-	TRBD1	CASSFTGGMNTEAFF	TGCGCCAGCAGCTTTACAGGGGGAATGAACACTGAAGCTTTCTTT
TRBV6-6	TRBJ2-1	-	-	CASSYGTIRPYNEQFF	TGTGCCAGCAGTTACGGGACAATCCGGCCCTACAATGAGCAGTTCTTC
TRBV4-2	TRBJ1-4	-	-	CASSQDREKLFF	TGTGCCAGCAGCCAAGATCGGGAAAAACTGTTTTTT
TRBV4-2	TRBJ2-5	-	-	CASSQVGGETQYF	TGTGCCAGCAGCCAAGTTGGGGGGGAGACCCAGTACTTC
TRBV2	TRBJ1-1	-	TRBD1	CASTLTGGGVEEAFF	TGTGCCAGCACTCTGACAGGGGGCGGGGTAGAGGAAGCTTTCTTT
TRBV27	TRBJ1-1	once	-	CASAHGQQNTEAFF	TGTGCCAGCGCTCATGGACAGCAGAACACTGAAGCTTTCTTT
TRBV5-6	TRBJ2-1	-	TRBD2	CASSQGLSSYNEQFF	TGTGCCAGCAGCCAGGGACTATCGTCCTACAATGAGCAGTTCTTC
TRBV28	TRBJ1-2	-	TRBD1	CASSIADRGRLGGYTF	TGTGCCAGCAGTATCGCCGACAGGGGGCGCTTGGGGGGCTACACCTTC
TRBV28	TRBJ1-3	few	TRBD1	CASSPPGGTRNTIYF	TGTGCCAGCAGTCCACCAGGGGGAACTCGAAACACCATATATTTT
TRBV27	TRBJ2-3	-	TRBD1	CATRGHSGDTQYF	TGTGCCACGAGGGGGCACTCAGGAGATACGCAGTATTTT
TRBV5-1	TRBJ1-1	-	-	CASSWRAQDTLNTEAFF	TGCGCCAGCAGCTGGAGGGCCCAGGACACCCTGAACACTGAAGCTTTCTTT
TRBV6-6	TRBJ1-4	-	TRBD1	CASRGRGLGEKLFF	TGTGCCAGCAGAGGAAGGGGGCTTGGGGAAAAACTGTTTTTT
TRBV7-9	TRBJ1-1	few	TRBD1	CASSRDRDRAEAFF	TGTGCCAGCAGTCGCGACAGGGATCGGGCTGAAGCTTTCTTT
TRBV6-1	TRBJ2-3	-	-	CASSEYRHSPQYF	TGTGCCAGCAGTGAATACCGACACTCCCCGCAGTATTTT